These 23 T cell receptor beta chains were sequenced from one sample in a study of human T cells and chemical hapten exposure. Indicated time point: pre-sensitization, week 0. The treatment here: therapeutic diphenylcyclopropenone sensitization with weekly scalp DPC. One entry per CDR3 protein results from TCRdb running MiXCR on the RACE reads. The sample gives 30,000 to 40,000 distinct CDR3 sequences, about 7.6% of which show up once; about 1.2% is in the top ten. The material sequenced was whole blood, taken in connection with sensitization to the hapten diphenylcyclopropenone (DPC). Receptors originate from a woman between 45 and 65 years old with alopecia areata. Some clones in this sample may be carry-over from other donors' samples.

This clonotype was seen more than once but under ten times. V gene TRBV29-1 combines with J gene TRBJ2-7, with a weak D call TRBD2 (5 bases). V dropped 5 bases and J dropped 1 base, with 15 bases sitting between them. There are 14 residues in the CDR3. Germline V gives CDR1 SQVTM, CDR2 ANQGSEA. CDR3 DNA: TGCAGCGTTTCAGACGGCCGAGGGTCCTACGAGCAGTACTTC. It codes for CSVSDGRGSYEQYF.

The table lists this clonotype with a few counts. The V call is TRBV11-2, the J call TRBJ2-7, with unresolved D. Between the trimmed V and J ends, which lost 1 base and 0 bases, there was a span of 19 bases. This CDR3 is 18 amino acids long. CDR1 and CDR2 from the germline V gene are SGHAT and FQNNGV. The CDR3 DNA reads TGTGCCAGCAGCTTAGCCCCGTGGAGCCCAACCAACTCCTACGAGCAGTACTTC. Amino acids: CASSLAPWSPTNSYEQYF.

This chain joins TRBV5-1 and TRBJ2-3; D not certain. Germline V gene sequence: CDR1 SGHRS, CDR2 YFSETQ. V shed 5 bases and J shed 0 bases, with 13 bases lying between them. The CDR3 extends over 15 amino acids. The DNA of the CDR3 is TGCGCCAGCAGGTCCGGCTCCCAAAGCACAGATACGCAGTATTTT. Translated: CASRSGSQSTDTQYF.

In this sample, this clonotype turned up many times. V and J are TRBV18 and TRBJ2-3; weak D call: TRBD2 (5 bases). With 3 bases removed from V and 5 bases from J, the gap between germline ends came to 24 bases. Germline V gene lookup returns CDR1 KGHSH and CDR2 LQKENI. The CDR3 has 18 residues. The CDR3 region has the DNA TGTGCCAGCTCACCCCCCGCTCGCCGCACTAGAGACGGAGATACGCAGTATTTT. This codes for CASSPPARRTRDGDTQYF. The full variable domain, its missing parts supplied by reference TRBV18 and TRBJ2-3, is NAGVMQNPRHLVRRRGQEARLRCSPMKGHSHVYWYRQLPEEGLKFMVYLQKENIIDESGMPKERFSAEFPKEGPSILRIQQVVRGDSAAYFCASSPPARRTRDGDTQYFGPGTRLTVL.

Ten or more counts support this clonotype. The chain couples TRBV7-9 to TRBJ2-5; 10 bases map to TRBD1. CDR3 length: 17 residues. The ends lost 1 base at V and 5 bases at J; junction bases unmatched: 10. CDR1 is SEHNR and CDR2 is FQNEAQ in the germline V gene (reference sequence). The CDR3 loop is CASSLGLDRGLDETQYF. DNA of the CDR3: TGTGCCAGCAGCTTAGGTCTCGACAGGGGGCTCGATGAGACCCAGTACTTC.

Regarding this clonotype: A much larger clone differs by one base, so this may be a read error. The chain recombines TRBV2 with TRBJ2-2; D is unclear. CDR3 size: 15 residues. Germline CDR1 is SNHLY and CDR2 is FYNNEI. CDR3 sequence: CASSARRPNTRELFF. Written as DNA, the CDR3 is TGTGCCAGCAGTGCCCGGAGACCGAACACCCGGGAGCTGTTTTTT.

This clonotype was observed many times. Written as DNA, the CDR3 is TGCAGTGCTAGAGACCAACTATTGAACACTGAAGCTTTCTTT. This encodes CSARDQLLNTEAFF. The V gene is TRBV20-1, the J gene TRBJ1-1; no reliable D call. This CDR3 is built from 14 residues. Germline CDR1 and CDR2: DFQATT and SNEGSKA (reference sequence). The V end lost 0 bases, the J end lost 0 bases, and 8 bases lay between the germline ends.

This clonotype was seen ten or more times. The chain uses TRBV2 and TRBJ2-1, with D unclear. Trimming left V 4 bases short and J 8 bases short, with 3 bases between. Germline CDR1 is SNHLY and CDR2 is FYNNEI. This CDR3 comprises 10 residues. CDR3 sequence reads: CASSVYEQFF. As DNA, the CDR3 is TGTGCCAGCAGTGTCTATGAGCAGTTCTTC. Complete variable domain (other parts from reference TRBV2 and TRBJ2-1): EPEVTQTPSHQVTQMGQEVILRCVPISNHLYFYWYRQILGQKVEFLVSFYNNEISEKSEIFDDQFSVERPDGSNFTLKIRSTKLEDSAMYFCASSVYEQFFGPGTRLTVL.

In its sample, this clonotype was seen many times. The genes are TRBV5-1 and TRBJ2-7; the D gene could be TRBD1 or TRBD2 (5 bases each). V was shortened by 1 base and J by 3 bases, with 11 bases between the two germline ends. Germline CDR1 SGHRS, CDR2 YFSETQ. The CDR3 sequence is 14 residues long. The CDR3 here is CASSLSGPYYEQYF. Here the CDR3 DNA reads TGCGCCAGCAGCTTGTCGGGGCCCTACTACGAGCAGTACTTC.

The rearrangement uses TRBV7-9 and TRBJ2-1, with D maybe TRBD2 (6 bases). The V gene lost 7 bases and the J gene lost 4 bases, with 17 bases spanning the gap. The CDR3 loop spans 15 amino acids. Per germline, CDR1 SEHNR and CDR2 FQNEAQ (reference sequence). The chain's CDR3 is CASTPGQRVYNEQFF. The CDR3 nucleotides are TGTGCCAGCACGCCAGGGCAGCGGGTTTACAATGAGCAGTTCTTC.

This clonotype was found many times. V is TRBV19 and J is TRBJ1-5; 7 bases match TRBD1. V was clipped by 3 bases and J by 7 bases; unmatched bases: 6. The CDR3 is made up of 14 amino acids. Germline V gene sequence: CDR1 LNHDA, CDR2 SQIVND (reference sequence). CDR3: CASSIDRARQPQHF. In nucleotides, the CDR3 is TGTGCCAGTAGTATCGACAGGGCTCGCCAGCCCCAGCATTTT.

This clonotype was found many times. The chain uses TRBV20-1 and TRBJ2-1, with 9 positions matching TRBD2. V shed 3 bases, J shed 5 bases, and the junction held 8 bases outside the gene matches. Germline loops: CDR1 DFQATT, CDR2 SNEGSKA (reference sequence). This CDR3 is 15 amino acids long. CDR3 sequence reads: CSARSGSSGNNEQFF. The CDR3 DNA reads TGCAGTGCTAGGTCGGGTTCTAGCGGGAACAATGAGCAGTTCTTC.

In this sample, this clonotype turned up many times. The V gene is TRBV28, the J gene TRBJ2-2, with D possibly called TRBD1 or TRBD2 (6 bases each). Trimming left V 8 bases short and J 5 bases short, with 18 bases between. Germline values: CDR1 MDHEN, CDR2 SYDVKM. The CDR3 loop spans 15 amino acids. This chain's CDR3 is CASCSGAAGTGELFF. In DNA form, the CDR3 reads TGTGCCAGCTGCTCGGGGGCCGCCGGAACCGGGGAGCTGTTTTTT.

Ten or more counts support this clonotype. V and J are TRBV10-3 and TRBJ1-6; D may be TRBD1 (5 bases). The CDR3 spans 15 residues. Trimming pared 6 bases from V and 7 bases from J, leaving 16 bases between. CDR1 and CDR2 (germline): ENHRY, SYGVKD. The CDR3 reads CAIRGPGAGNSPLHF. The CDR3 DNA reads as TGTGCCATCAGGGGACCGGGAGCGGGGAATTCACCCCTCCACTTT.

The sample holds a few counts of this clonotype. The chain combines TRBV5-1 with TRBJ1-3; D perhaps matches TRBD1 (5 bases). This CDR3 is 13 amino acids long. The V end was cut by 5 bases, the J end by 6 bases, with 12 bases between. CDR1 is SGHRS and CDR2 is YFSETQ in the germline V gene. The CDR3 protein is CASRDIAVNTIYF. The DNA for the CDR3 is TGCGCCAGCAGGGACATCGCCGTAAACACCATATATTTT. Full variable domain (outside the CDR3, taken from reference TRBV5-1 and TRBJ1-3): KAGVTQTPRYLIKTRGQQVTLSCSPISGHRSVSWYQQTPGQGLQFLFEYFSETQRNKGNFPGRFSGRQFSNSRSEMNVSTLELGDSALYLCASRDIAVNTIYFGEGSWLTVV.

This clonotype was seen repeatedly, ten times or more. The chain combines TRBV29-1 with TRBJ2-7, with 8 bases lining up with TRBD2. From germline, CDR1 is SQVTM and CDR2 ANQGSEA. The CDR3 runs 14 residues. With 3 bases clipped from V and 7 bases from J, the junction kept 11 bases outside the gene matches. Here the CDR3 reads CSVEKAAGVREQYF. CDR3 in DNA: TGCAGCGTTGAGAAGGCAGCGGGAGTTAGGGAGCAGTACTTC.

This chain uses TRBV6-2 or TRBV6-3 with TRBJ2-2; D might be TRBD1 or TRBD2, each matching 5 bases. The CDR3 is 17 residues long. Per germline, CDR1 MNHEY and CDR2 SVGEGT. The ends were cut back, 6 bases at V and 5 bases at J, with 22 bases in the middle. The CDR3 DNA follows: TGTGCCAGCAGCAAGATCCGGGACCCACTCCGGACCGGGGAGCTGTTTTTT. Translated, it gives CASSKIRDPLRTGELFF.

This clonotype has ten or more counts. The chain joins TRBV30 to TRBJ2-7; D might be TRBD1 or TRBD2, each matching 5 bases. The CDR3 runs 11 residues. CDR1 is GTSNPN, CDR2 SVGIG, per germline (reference sequence). The CDR3 bases are TGTGTCAGTGAGGGGCCCTACGAGCAGTACTTC. Its protein is CVSEGPYEQYF.

The chain recombines TRBV11-2 with TRBJ1-2; D is unclear. The V gene's germline CDR1 is SGHAT and CDR2 FQNNGV. The CDR3 has 12 amino acids. The V gene lost 3 bases and the J gene lost 4 bases, with 6 bases spanning the gap. CDR3 sequence: CASSLDGYGYTF. The CDR3, as DNA: TGTGCCAGCAGCTTGGACGGCTATGGCTACACCTTC.

This rearrangement joins TRBV2 to TRBJ2-7; 12 bases fit TRBD2. The germline CDR1 and CDR2 sequences are SNHLY and FYNNEI. CDR3 length equals 14 residues. The J segment lost 5 bases and the V segment lost 7 bases, leaving 6 bases of the junction unmatched. The CDR3 coding sequence is TGTGCCAGCAAAGGACTAGCGGGAAGGAACGAGCAGTACTTC. This sequence encodes CASKGLAGRNEQYF.

This clonotype came up many times. V is TRBV7-3 and J is TRBJ1-1, with unresolved D. CDR1 and CDR2 (germline): SGHTA, FQGTGA. With 1 base removed from V and 2 bases from J, the gap between germline ends came to 5 bases. This CDR3 is built from 13 residues. In nucleotides, the CDR3 is TGTGCCAGCAGCTTAAGGACCAACACTGAAGCTTTCTTT. This translates into CASSLRTNTEAFF.

In this sample, this clonotype turned up a few times. The V and J genes are TRBV20-1 and TRBJ2-7, with D perhaps given as TRBD1 or TRBD2 (6 bases each). V lost 6 bases and J lost 3, with 18 bases in between. Germline values: CDR1 DFQATT, CDR2 SNEGSKA (reference sequence). The CDR3 spans 14 residues. As DNA, the CDR3 is TGCAGTGCCCGAGGTCGGGGGCAAGACTACGAGCAGTACTTC. This gives the protein CSARGRGQDYEQYF.

This clonotype was found a few times. The chain employs TRBV27 and TRBJ2-7; maybe TRBD2 (5 bases). The CDR3 has 16 residues. The germline V gene encodes CDR1 MNHEY and CDR2 SMNVEV (reference sequence). Trimming stripped 6 bases from V and 1 base from J, with 19 bases between. The CDR3 nucleotides are TGTGCCAGCAGCGTGTATGGAGCGGCGGCGTCCTACGAGCAGTACTTC. It translates to CASSVYGAAASYEQYF.